Detailed here is one T cell receptor (beta chain). Its antigen is as yet unknown. The data were taken from a study of cytomegalovirus exposure and HLA in healthy donors. The study ran its PCR with 60 Vbeta and 13 Jbeta primers. The table came from immunoSEQ multiplex PCR; TCRdb's copy has only in-frame clones and leaves some out. The sample records roughly 150,000 clones, 66% being singletons. Per germline, CDR1 SGHAT and CDR2 FQNNGV. Trimming shortened V by 1 base and J by 1 base, and 11 bases separated the two germline ends. The CDR3 contains 15 residues. Study results and limitations: The listing of approximately 160 TCR beta chains classed them as cytomegalovirus-associated. A later analysis linked a missense DCLRE1C variant to TCR beta V- and J-gene trimming.

The sequenced material came from PBMCs. The sequence was collected from a human donor in good health. The chain carries TRBV11-2 and TRBJ2-7; the D gene is possibly TRBD1 (5 bases). The CDR3 nucleotides are TGTGCCAGCAGCTTAGGTCAGGGCGAATCCTACGAGCAGTACTTC. Its translation is CASSLGQGESYEQYF.